Below, 24 T cell receptor beta chains from the same sample are listed, as sequenced in a study of cytomegalovirus exposure and HLA in healthy donors. With 60 Vbeta and 13 Jbeta primers, the PCR was carried out. Measured with immunoSEQ multiplex PCR; TCRdb has only the in-frame clones, and not every one. The data hold roughly 99,000 clones, with about 85% observed a single time. Sequencing input: PBMCs. The origin of the receptors is a man between 25 and 39 years old in good health and CMV-seronegative.

The chain joins TRBV4-1 to TRBJ2-5; 9 bases are a match to TRBD2. This CDR3 is 16 amino acids long. With V trimmed by 3 bases and J by 0 bases, 5 bases remained unmatched. CDR1 and CDR2 from the germline V gene are MGHRA and YSYEKL. The DNA for the CDR3 is TGCGCCAGCAGCCATCTAGCGGGAAAGTACCAAGAGACCCAGTACTTC. Translation gives CASSHLAGKYQETQYF.

The rearrangement joins TRBV28 to TRBJ2-1; TRBD2 matches 8 bases. The J segment lost 8 bases and the V segment lost 2 bases, leaving 5 bases of the junction unmatched. The CDR3 loop spans 14 amino acids. In germline, CDR1 is MDHEN, CDR2 SYDVKM. The CDR3 DNA reads as TGTGCCAGCAGTTTAGCCGGGAGGGCGGATGAGCAGTTCTTC. As protein: CASSLAGRADEQFF.

In this sample, this clone turned up a few times. Here the CDR3 reads CASRATVMNTEAFF. The CDR3 DNA reads as TGTGCCAGCAGGGCGACAGTTATGAACACTGAAGCTTTCTTT. V and J are TRBV6-1 and TRBJ1-1, with D possibly TRBD1 on 5 matching bases. V was cut by 6 bases and J by 0 bases, with 11 bases left in between. From germline, CDR1 is MNHNS and CDR2 SASEGT. There are 14 residues in the CDR3.

The V gene is TRBV2, the J gene TRBJ2-1; TRBD2 matches at 7 bases. CDR1 and CDR2 from the germline V gene are SNHLY and FYNNEI. This CDR3 has 12 amino acids. V lost 4 bases to trimming and J lost 7 bases; unmatched junction nucleotides: 1. The CDR3 DNA follows: TGTGCCAGCAGTGGGGGGGGAAATGAGCAGTTCTTC. It is translated as CASSGGGNEQFF.

The chain is built from TRBV10-2 and TRBJ2-6; D is perhaps TRBD2 (7 bases). Between the trimmed V and J ends, which lost 6 bases and 0 bases, there was a span of 15 bases. Germline assignment: CDR1 WSHSY and CDR2 SAAADI. CDR3 size: 17 residues. For the CDR3, the DNA is TGCGCCAGCAGGGGGGCCAGCGGGAACTCTGGGGCCAACGTCCTGACTTTC. Its translation is CASRGASGNSGANVLTF.

The count of this clone is one. V gene TRBV6-5 combines with J gene TRBJ1-4; TRBD1 is a possible D gene (6 bases). The CDR3 is 14 residues long. Germline V gene data show CDR1 as MNHEY and CDR2 as SVGAGI. V lost 6 bases and J 3 bases, leaving 11 bases between the germline ends. CDR3 protein: CASSLGGSNEKLFF. CDR3 DNA sequence: TGTGCCAGCAGCCTAGGGGGATCTAATGAAAAACTGTTTTTT.

In its sample, this clone was seen once. The J gene is TRBJ2-1, the V gene TRBV9; 12 bases agree with TRBD2. This CDR3 comprises 15 residues. Germline loops: CDR1 SGDLS, CDR2 YYNGEE. Unmatched junction bases numbered 4, after V lost 0 bases and J lost 9 bases. The CDR3 loop reads CASSVGLAGVGEQFF. CDR3 sequence (DNA): TGTGCCAGCAGCGTAGGACTAGCGGGAGTGGGTGAGCAGTTCTTC.

This clone was detected once. The rearrangement links TRBV11-1 to TRBJ2-7; no reliable D call. With 5 bases removed from V and 3 bases from J, the gap between germline ends came to 14 bases. The germline V gene encodes CDR1 SGHAT and CDR2 FQDESV (reference sequence). The CDR3 has 14 amino acids. CDR3 protein: CASSPTDSVYEQYF. The CDR3 coding sequence is TGTGCCAGCAGCCCTACAGATTCCGTCTACGAGCAGTACTTC.

The chain is built from TRBV10-2 and TRBJ2-3; TRBD1 might be the D (5 bases). The CDR3 loop spans 17 amino acids. Trimming left V 4 bases short and J 0 bases short, with 17 bases between. Germline CDR1 reads WSHSY; CDR2 reads SAAADI. DNA of the CDR3: TGCGCCAGCAGTGGGCAGGCAGGGCCCCAGAGCACAGATACGCAGTATTTT. Translating it yields CASSGQAGPQSTDTQYF.

The genes are TRBV29-1 and TRBJ1-1; 9 bases are a match to TRBD1. CDR3 length equals 13 residues. V was pared by 5 bases and J by 1 base, with 2 bases of the junction left unmatched. Germline V gene data show CDR1 as SQVTM and CDR2 as ANQGSEA. The DNA for the CDR3 is TGCAGCGTTTTGGGACAGGGGAACACTGAAGCTTTCTTT. This gives the protein CSVLGQGNTEAFF. The entire variable domain, with the rest obtained from reference TRBV29-1 and TRBJ1-1, is as follows: SAVISQKPSRDICQRGTSLTIQCQVDSQVTMMFWYRQQPGQSLTLIATANQGSEATYESGFVIDKFPISRPNLTFSTLTVSNMSPEDSSIYLCSVLGQGNTEAFFGQGTRLTVV.

The chain employs TRBV4-1 and TRBJ1-2; D gene uncertain. Germline CDR1 and CDR2: MGHRA and YSYEKL. Trimming stripped 0 bases from V and 5 bases from J, with 7 bases between. The CDR3 contains 13 residues. For the CDR3, the DNA is TGCGCCAGCAGCCAAGAGCTGACTTATGGCTACACCTTC. It encodes CASSQELTYGYTF.

This chain uses TRBV11-3 with TRBJ2-2; 10 bases fit TRBD2. Germline loops: CDR1 SGHNT, CDR2 YENEEA. Trimming at V came to 5 bases and at J to 5 bases, leaving 5 bases not matched to a gene. This CDR3 has 15 residues. CDR3 amino acids: CASSPGTSETGELFF. The CDR3 nucleotides read TGTGCCAGCAGCCCCGGGACTAGCGAAACCGGGGAGCTGTTTTTT.

The rearrangement joins TRBV12-2 to TRBJ1-6. TRBV12-2 is assigned pseudogene status. The CDR3 consists of 16 residues. CDR3: CASRHKSGGYNSPLHF. CDR3 bases: TGTGCAAGTCGTCATAAAAGCGGAGGGTATAATTCACCCCTCCACTTT.

The genes are TRBV5-1 and TRBJ2-7, with 8 bases identical to TRBD2. CDR1 is SGHRS and CDR2 is YFSETQ in the germline V gene. The CDR3 contains 14 residues. The trim removed 5 bases at V and 6 bases at J, leaving 10 bases unmatched. Here the CDR3 DNA reads TGCGCCAGCAGACTGGACGGGAGGGTTACCGAGCAGTACTTC. Its protein product is CASRLDGRVTEQYF.

This clone was observed a single time. DNA for the CDR3: TGTGCCAGCAGCTCGGGGGGCACCGGGGAGCTGTTTTTT. It translates to CASSSGGTGELFF. V and J are TRBV7-3 and TRBJ2-2; 7 positions match TRBD2. Germline V lookup: CDR1 SGHTA, CDR2 FQGTGA. J lost 4 bases, V lost 4 bases, and 0 bases had no gene match. CDR3 length: 13 residues.

The chain couples TRBV19 to TRBJ1-1; D gene uncertain. V was pared by 3 bases and J by 6 bases, with 11 bases between. The CDR3 has 13 amino acids. Germline V CDR1 and CDR2: LNHDA, SQIVND (reference sequence). The CDR3 bases are TGTGCCAGTAGTATTAAAATCGCGGCTGAAGCTTTCTTT. Translating gives CASSIKIAAEAFF.

The V gene is TRBV4-1, the J gene TRBJ2-7; TRBD1 agrees at 11 bases. The CDR3 is made up of 15 amino acids. The germline V gene encodes CDR1 MGHRA and CDR2 YSYEKL. Trimming at V came to 5 bases and at J to 3 bases, leaving 6 bases not matched to a gene. The CDR3 sequence: CASSWTGGAGYEQYF. Written as DNA, the CDR3 is TGCGCCAGCAGCTGGACAGGGGGCGCGGGCTACGAGCAGTACTTC.

This chain connects TRBV30 to TRBJ1-1; no clear D. The CDR3 length is 12 residues. V shed 4 bases and J shed 4 bases, with 10 bases lying between them. CDR1 and CDR2 from the germline V gene are GTSNPN and SVGIG (reference sequence). The CDR3 sequence: CAWIVGSTEAFF. The CDR3 DNA sequence: TGTGCCTGGATCGTAGGGAGCACTGAAGCTTTCTTT.

The sample holds a few counts of this clone. V gene TRBV19 combines with J gene TRBJ2-7; TRBD2 aligns across 8 bases. V lost 5 bases, J lost 0 bases, and 9 bases stayed unmatched. The germline V gene has CDR1 LNHDA and CDR2 SQIVND (reference sequence). The CDR3 is 16 residues long. The CDR3 region is CASSDAGGGFSYEQYF. The CDR3 nucleotides read TGTGCCAGTAGTGACGCGGGGGGAGGCTTCTCCTACGAGCAGTACTTC. Looking up the rest from reference TRBV19 and TRBJ2-7 gives the full variable domain: DGGITQSPKYLFRKEGQNVTLSCEQNLNHDAMYWYRQDPGQGLRLIYYSQIVNDFQKGDIAEGYSVSREKKESFPLTVTSAQKNPTAFYLCASSDAGGGFSYEQYFGPGTRLTVT.

The chain links TRBV11-3 to TRBJ2-1, with 7 bases lining up with TRBD2. This CDR3 is built from 16 residues. Looked up from germline, CDR1 is SGHNT and CDR2 is YENEEA. V trimming: 5 bases; J trimming: 5 bases; junction bases outside the gene matches: 12. CDR3 amino acids: CASSPSWLAEDNEQFF. The CDR3 region has the DNA TGTGCCAGCAGCCCCTCATGGCTAGCGGAAGACAATGAGCAGTTCTTC.

CDR3 bases: TGTGCCAGCAGCTTGGGGCCAAGAGGGGAGACCCAGTACTTC. Protein sequence: CASSLGPRGETQYF. This chain uses TRBV5-6 with TRBJ2-5, with D possibly matching TRBD2 (5 bases). The CDR3 covers 14 residues. Germline V gene data show CDR1 as SGHDT and CDR2 as YYEEEE. The V gene lost 0 bases and the J gene lost 5 bases, with 11 bases spanning the gap.

This clone was detected a few times. J is TRBJ2-7 and V is TRBV9; 8 positions match TRBD2. V trimming: 3 bases; J trimming: 4 bases; junction bases outside the gene matches: 9. Per germline, CDR1 SGDLS and CDR2 YYNGEE. The CDR3 loop spans 15 amino acids. CDR3 protein: CASSASTGGGYEQYF. In DNA form, the CDR3 reads TGTGCCAGCAGCGCCTCGACGGGAGGGGGGTACGAGCAGTACTTC.

The chain joins TRBV28 to TRBJ2-2; the match to TRBD1 covers 9 bases. CDR3 length equals 15 residues. V dropped 6 bases and J dropped 6; count of bases not matched to a gene: 8. Per the germline V gene, CDR1 is MDHEN and CDR2 is SYDVKM. The CDR3 loop reads CASRETGGNPGELFF. CDR3 sequence (DNA): TGTGCCAGCAGGGAAACAGGGGGCAATCCCGGGGAGCTGTTTTTT.

This rearrangement joins TRBV5-1 to TRBJ2-7; perhaps TRBD2 as D (6 bases). CDR3 size: 14 residues. V was clipped by 4 bases and J by 5 bases, with 16 bases between them. Germline V gene lookup returns CDR1 SGHRS and CDR2 YFSETQ. The CDR3 here is CASSPGGLQNEQYF. CDR3 nucleotide sequence: TGCGCCAGCAGCCCCGGGGGACTCCAAAACGAGCAGTACTTC.